The 30 T cell receptor beta chains below all came from one sample that was sequenced in a study of CD8+CD57+ T cells in acquired aplastic anemia. Genomic DNA served as template for TCR beta VDJ and CDR3 profiling. TCRdb independently ran MiXCR on the reads; one entry per CDR3 protein. The sample has 35,000 to 45,000 distinct CDR3 sequences; 55% to 80% are singletons. The sequenced sample was sorted CD4+, CD8+, or CD8+CD57+ T cells (not recorded which) from PBMCs. The receptors originated from a human donor in good health, serving as a control.

V gene TRBV2 combines with J gene TRBJ1-6; D not resolved. There are 12 residues in the CDR3. V lost 2 bases and J lost 7, with 3 bases in between. Germline V gives CDR1 SNHLY, CDR2 FYNNEI. CDR3 protein: CASSEQNSPLHF. CDR3 in DNA: TGTGCCAGCAGTGAACAGAATTCACCCCTCCACTTT.

The chain recombines TRBV10-3 with TRBJ2-7, with a tentative D call TRBD1 (6 bases). Germline CDR1 and CDR2: ENHRY and SYGVKD. This CDR3 is built from 13 residues. V lost 2 bases to trimming and J lost 4 bases, with 9 bases between them. DNA of the CDR3: TGTGCCATCAGTGAGGGACAGTCGTACGAGCAGTACTTC. Amino acid sequence: CAISEGQSYEQYF.

J is TRBJ1-6 and V is TRBV7-9, with TRBD1 matching 7 bases. Germline CDR1 SEHNR, CDR2 FQNEAQ (reference sequence). The CDR3 runs 13 residues. Trimming at V came to 8 bases and at J to 9 bases, leaving 7 bases not matched to a gene. In DNA form, the CDR3 reads TGTGCCAGCGGAGACAGGGTCGGTTCACCCCTCCACTTT. This translates into CASGDRVGSPLHF. Drawing the rest from reference TRBV7-9 and TRBJ1-6, the complete variable domain is DTGVSQNPRHKITKRGQNVTFRCDPISEHNRLYWYRQTLGQGPEFLTYFQNEAQLEKSRLLSDRFSAERPKGSFSTLEIQRTEQGDSAMYLCASGDRVGSPLHFGNGTRLTVT.

The chain links TRBV15 to TRBJ2-7; a possible D gene is TRBD2 (6 bases). This CDR3 contains 14 residues. Germline CDR1 LNHNV, CDR2 YYDKDF (reference sequence). With 0 bases removed from V and 6 bases from J, the gap between germline ends came to 12 bases. CDR3 residues: CATSRDRRAGEQYF. DNA of the CDR3: TGTGCCACCAGCAGAGATAGAAGAGCGGGCGAGCAGTACTTC.

The chain is built from TRBV19 and TRBJ2-7, with D possibly TRBD2 on 7 matching bases. The CDR3 covers 12 residues. Trimming took off 8 bases at V and 4 bases at J, with 12 bases between the two ends. CDR1 is LNHDA, CDR2 SQIVND, per germline (reference sequence). The CDR3 nucleotides are TGTGCCAGTGGGGGGGCGAGTTACGAGCAGTACTTC. It is translated as CASGGASYEQYF.

The J gene is TRBJ1-2, the V gene TRBV10-3, with D maybe TRBD1 (5 bases). The CDR3 spans 16 residues. V was trimmed by 2 bases and J by 1 base, leaving 14 bases between them. In germline, CDR1 is ENHRY, CDR2 SYGVKD. The CDR3 DNA sequence: TGTGCCATCAGTGAGCCCCTTGGGGGTGTTAACTATGGCTACACCTTC. This codes for CAISEPLGGVNYGYTF.

The chain combines TRBV10-3 with TRBJ2-2, with a weak D call TRBD1 (6 bases). Germline assignment: CDR1 ENHRY and CDR2 SYGVKD. V lost 11 bases to trimming and J lost 6 bases, with 19 bases between them. The CDR3 is made up of 14 amino acids. CDR3 coding DNA: TGTGCCGTCACCCGGGACACCTTCCCCGGGGAGCTGTTTTTT. This translates into CAVTRDTFPGELFF.

The chain employs TRBV24-1 and TRBJ1-6; 12 bases map to TRBD1. The CDR3 is made up of 16 amino acids. Per the germline V gene, CDR1 is KGHDR and CDR2 is SFDVKD. V was clipped by 5 bases and J by 11 bases; unmatched bases: 9. The CDR3 is CATSAWGTGGSPPLHF. In DNA, the CDR3 is TGTGCCACCAGTGCCTGGGGGACAGGGGGCTCTCCACCCCTCCACTTT.

This clonotype was detected once. The chain couples TRBV9 to TRBJ2-1, with TRBD1 matching over 7 bases. This CDR3 is built from 15 residues. CDR1 and CDR2 (germline): SGDLS, YYNGEE. V lost 4 bases, J lost 2 bases, and 6 bases stayed unmatched. In nucleotides, the CDR3 is TGTGCCAGCAGCTCCCCAGGGGGAACCTACAATGAGCAGTTCTTC. It specifies CASSSPGGTYNEQFF.

The CDR3 DNA is TGCAGCGTCTCGGACGGCCGACACACTGAAGCTTTCTTT. Translated: CSVSDGRHTEAFF. The rearrangement links TRBV29-1 to TRBJ1-1; D is unresolved. V lost 6 bases and J 3 bases, leaving 14 bases between the germline ends. Germline-derived CDR1 and CDR2 are SQVTM and ANQGSEA. CDR3 length: 13 residues.

V usage is TRBV2 and J usage is TRBJ1-6; 10 nucleotides line up with TRBD1. The V gene's germline CDR1 is SNHLY and CDR2 FYNNEI. The CDR3 has 13 amino acids. Germline trimming cut 6 bases from V and 9 bases from J; bases unmatched to any gene: 2. The chain's CDR3 is CASRTGGFSPLHF. CDR3 nucleotides: TGTGCCAGCAGGACAGGGGGCTTTTCACCCCTCCACTTT.

J is TRBJ2-7 and V is TRBV2, with D possibly matching TRBD1 (5 bases). V lost 8 bases and J lost 1, with 15 bases in between. The CDR3 is made up of 14 amino acids. Germline CDR1 and CDR2: SNHLY and FYNNEI. CDR3 in DNA: TGTGCCAGCCCAGGGCTACAGAGGTCCTACGAGCAGTACTTC. It specifies CASPGLQRSYEQYF.

This rearrangement joins TRBV5-4 to TRBJ2-3, with TRBD1 matching 8 bases. Germline V lookup: CDR1 SGHNT, CDR2 YYREEE (reference sequence). The ends lost 5 bases at V and 3 bases at J; junction bases unmatched: 8. The CDR3 is 15 amino acids. CDR3 nucleotide sequence: TGTGCCAGCAGGTTGCAGGGGGCGAGTACAGATACGCAGTATTTT. This gives the protein CASRLQGASTDTQYF.

This sequence joins TRBV25-1 and TRBJ2-1; TRBD2 agrees at 11 bases. CDR1 and CDR2 from the germline V gene are MGHDK and SYGVNS. Trimming removed 9 bases from V and 0 bases from J; junction bases left unmatched: 7. The CDR3 extends over 16 amino acids. This CDR3 reads CASSLSGGASYNEQFF. The CDR3, as DNA: TGTGCCAGTAGCCTTAGCGGGGGGGCCTCCTACAATGAGCAGTTCTTC. Full variable domain (missing parts from reference TRBV25-1 and TRBJ2-1): EADIYQTPRYLVIGTGKKITLECSQTMGHDKMYWYQQDPGMELHLIHYSYGVNSTEKGDLSSESTVSRIRTEHFPLTLESARPSHTSQYLCASSLSGGASYNEQFFGPGTRLTVL.

This chain joins TRBV6-1 and TRBJ1-6; 11 positions agree with TRBD1. There are 16 residues in the CDR3. With V trimmed by 5 bases and J by 5 bases, 5 bases remained unmatched. In germline, CDR1 is MNHNS, CDR2 SASEGT. CDR3 protein: CASSIGGQGDNSPLHF. In DNA form, the CDR3 reads TGTGCCAGCAGTATAGGGGGACAGGGGGATAATTCACCCCTCCACTTT.

The J gene is TRBJ2-1, the V gene TRBV6-1; D is unresolved. CDR3 size: 14 residues. Trimming left V 2 bases short and J 7 bases short, with 12 bases between. Germline-derived CDR1 and CDR2 are MNHNS and SASEGT. Here the CDR3 reads CASSELRIGNEQFF. The CDR3 nucleotides read TGTGCCAGCAGTGAATTGCGGATTGGTAATGAGCAGTTCTTC.

The rearrangement links TRBV11-1 to TRBJ2-6; D uncertain. With 5 bases removed from V and 1 base from J, the gap between germline ends came to 12 bases. Per the germline V gene, CDR1 is SGHAT and CDR2 is FQDESV (reference sequence). The CDR3 sequence is 16 residues long. CDR3 loop: CASSVLSASGANVLTF. Written as DNA, the CDR3 is TGTGCCAGCAGCGTACTCTCTGCGTCTGGGGCCAACGTCCTGACTTTC.

This clonotype was detected ten times or more. This sequence joins TRBV4-2 and TRBJ2-5; a weak D match, TRBD1 (6 bases). V dropped 2 bases and J dropped 3 bases, with 22 bases sitting between them. Germline loops: CDR1 LGHNA, CDR2 YNFKEQ. The length of the CDR3 is 18 residues. The CDR3 coding sequence is TGTGCCAGCAGCCAATTGGGATCCCCAGGGGAATTGAAAGAGACCCAGTACTTC. As protein: CASSQLGSPGELKETQYF.

V usage is TRBV19 and J usage is TRBJ2-7; TRBD2 matches at 7 bases. V shed 1 base, J shed 0 bases, and the junction held 3 bases outside the gene matches. The CDR3 runs 15 residues. Germline CDR1 is LNHDA and CDR2 is SQIVND (reference sequence). The CDR3 DNA is TGTGCCAGTAGTATAGGAGCGGGAACCTCCTACGAGCAGTACTTC. It codes for CASSIGAGTSYEQYF.

This sequence joins TRBV25-1 and TRBJ2-3; 7 positions match TRBD2. The germline V gene has CDR1 MGHDK and CDR2 SYGVNS. This CDR3 has 12 residues. V shed 5 bases and J 6 bases; nucleotides not matched to a gene: 2. The CDR3 DNA follows: TGTGCCAGCAGTCAGGGAGGGGATACGCAGTATTTT. Its protein product is CASSQGGDTQYF.

V and J are TRBV10-3 and TRBJ1-2; no reliable D call. Trimming pared 4 bases from V and 2 bases from J, leaving 8 bases between. The CDR3 is made up of 13 amino acids. CDR1 is ENHRY and CDR2 is SYGVKD in the germline V gene. The CDR3 loop is CAISGPDNYGYTF. Written as DNA, the CDR3 is TGTGCCATCAGTGGTCCGGACAACTATGGCTACACCTTC.

This clonotype has just a few counts. The V and J genes are TRBV2 and TRBJ2-6; 9 bases agree with TRBD1. The length of the CDR3 is 14 residues. V lost 8 bases and J lost 2; bases outside the gene matches: 1. Germline V gene data show CDR1 as SNHLY and CDR2 as FYNNEI. CDR3 protein: CASGTGTGANVLTF. Here the CDR3 DNA reads TGTGCCAGCGGGACAGGGACTGGGGCCAACGTCCTGACTTTC.

Concerning this clonotype itself: A junction end diverges from the germline sequence, so it may reflect a read error. The chain couples TRBV7-9 to TRBJ1-2; possibly TRBD1 for D (6 bases). Per the germline V gene, CDR1 is SEHNR and CDR2 is FQNEAQ (reference sequence). The CDR3 consists of 14 residues. The CDR3 is CASSPMGGGYGYTF. The CDR3 nucleotides read TGTGCCAGCAGCCCTATGGGTGGGGGCTATGGTTACACCTTC.

The chain couples TRBV5-1 to TRBJ1-5; D unclear. V lost 4 bases and J lost 5, with 10 bases in between. The CDR3 is 13 amino acids. Germline CDR1 reads SGHRS; CDR2 reads YFSETQ. CDR3 nucleotides: TGCGCCAGCAGCCCCAACGCTGATCAGCCCCAGCATTTT. This encodes CASSPNADQPQHF.

In this sample, this clonotype turned up many times. This rearrangement joins TRBV4-3 to TRBJ2-7, with D perhaps TRBD2 (5 bases). The CDR3 contains 15 residues. Germline-derived CDR1 and CDR2 are LGHNA and YSLEER. V was shortened by 0 bases and J by 2 bases, with 11 bases between the two germline ends. DNA of the CDR3: TGCGCCAGCAGCCAAGATGGAGGAGACACCTACGAGCAGTACTTC. Its translation is CASSQDGGDTYEQYF.

This chain links TRBV15 with TRBJ2-7; perhaps TRBD1 as D (6 bases). The germline V and J ends were trimmed by 0 bases and 5 bases, with 8 bases remaining between them. The germline gives CDR1 LNHNV, CDR2 YYDKDF (reference sequence). The CDR3 is 13 residues long. CDR3 sequence: CATSRDAGDEQYF. The CDR3 coding sequence is TGTGCCACCAGCAGAGACGCAGGGGACGAGCAGTACTTC.

DNA of the CDR3: TGTGCCATCAGTGAGTCGAAAGGACTAGCGGGATTTGACGAGCAGTACTTC. It encodes CAISESKGLAGFDEQYF. The V call is TRBV10-3, the J call TRBJ2-7, with TRBD2 matching 12 bases. The trim removed 0 bases at V and 5 bases at J, leaving 8 bases unmatched. CDR1 is ENHRY and CDR2 is SYGVKD in the germline V gene. This CDR3 has 17 amino acids.

This rearrangement joins TRBV7-8 to TRBJ2-7, with 7 bases fitting TRBD2. V shed 3 bases, J shed 5 bases, and the junction held 7 bases outside the gene matches. The CDR3 runs 14 residues. Looked up from germline, CDR1 is SGHVS and CDR2 is FQNEAQ. CDR3 nucleotides: TGTGCCAGCAGCTTGGGGGGGGAATCCCACGAGCAGTACTTC. This encodes CASSLGGESHEQYF. Together with reference TRBV7-8 and TRBJ2-7, the CDR3 gives the full variable domain: GAGVSQSPRYKVAKRGQDVALRCDPISGHVSLFWYQQALGQGPEFLTYFQNEAQLDKSGLPSDRFFAERPEGSVSTLKIQRTQQEDSAVYLCASSLGGESHEQYFGPGTRLTVT.

For this clonotype: Mismatch with germline at one junction end may stem from a read error. The rearrangement links TRBV10-3 to TRBJ2-7; tentative D call: TRBD1 (6 bases). The CDR3 has 15 amino acids. In germline, CDR1 is ENHRY, CDR2 SYGVKD. Here the CDR3 DNA reads TGTGCCATCAGTGACCCACAGGGAACTGGCTACGTGCAGTACTTC. Amino acid sequence: CAISDPQGTGYVQYF.

The rearrangement links TRBV19 to TRBJ1-1, with D perhaps TRBD1 (5 bases). The germline V gene encodes CDR1 LNHDA and CDR2 SQIVND (reference sequence). Trimming pared 6 bases from V and 1 base from J, leaving 9 bases between. The CDR3 loop spans 13 amino acids. The CDR3 nucleotides read TGTGCCAGTAGATTAGGACAGAACACTGAAGCTTTCTTT. Its translation is CASRLGQNTEAFF.